The clone carrying this T cell receptor beta chain was detected only a few times. Original methodology: Scientists estimated how many nucleated cells there were by amplifying reference gene primers. Sequencing was performed with immunoSEQ multiplex PCR; in TCRdb, only in-frame clones are kept and a portion is missing. V, J and clone size reflect that table, while D and trimming were determined from the DNA. The sample carries some 150,000 clones, over 65% recorded once. These data are taken from a study of blood T cell repertoires in COVID-19. The CDR3 loop spans 13 amino acids. Trimming stripped 3 bases from V and 4 bases from J, with 7 bases between.

The receptor was derived from a man in his 70s with acute or convalescent COVID-19. The J gene is TRBJ2-1, the V gene TRBV12-3 or TRBV12-4; D unresolved. Sequenced: peripheral blood. Here the CDR3 DNA reads TGTGCCAGCAGTTTTCTGTCTTACAATGAGCAGTTCTTC. Protein: CASSFLSYNEQFF.